This TCR beta chain was captured by sequencing in a study of identical twins. The CDR3 sequence is 16 residues long. V was clipped by 0 bases and J by 5 bases, with 17 bases between them. Germline CDR1 reads LGHNA; CDR2 reads YNFKEQ. MiXCR was run by TCRdb on the 5' RACE reads, yielding one entry per CDR3 protein. Among approximately 530,000 distinct CDR3 sequences listed, around 22% were seen once. The table lists this clonotype with a few counts. These same records also appear under a second study, on yellow fever vaccine responses in identical twins. As reported in that work: Twins reportedly mounted vaccine T cell responses that seemed partly convergent, partly personalized.

The clonotype originates from a woman under 30 in good health. Input material: CD4+ T cells sorted from blood. The gene calls are TRBV4-2 and TRBJ2-7; D is perhaps TRBD2 (5 bases). The CDR3 DNA sequence: TGTGCCAGCAGCCAAGACGCCCCCGGGAAATACGACGAGCAGTACTTC. It is translated as CASSQDAPGKYDEQYF.